One sample yielded the 28 T cell receptor beta chains listed below, sequenced in a study of identical twins. MiXCR, applied by TCRdb to the 5' RACE reads, yields one record per CDR3 protein. The sample lists about 690,000 distinct CDR3 sequences, roughly 6% occurring once. Sequences were obtained from naive T cells sorted from blood. These receptors all come from a man between 18 and 35 years old in good health.

This clonotype has more than one count but fewer than ten. V usage is TRBV20-1 and J usage is TRBJ1-5, with D possibly TRBD1 on 6 matching bases. The V end lost 4 bases, the J end lost 3 bases, and 13 bases lay between the germline ends. The germline gives CDR1 DFQATT, CDR2 SNEGSKA (reference sequence). There are 14 residues in the CDR3. CDR3 loop: CSAKRDRSNQPQHF. The DNA for the CDR3 is TGCAGTGCTAAAAGAGACAGGTCCAATCAGCCCCAGCATTTT.

V usage is TRBV11-2 and J usage is TRBJ1-1; D remains unclear. CDR1 is SGHAT and CDR2 is FQNNGV in the germline V gene. V shed 5 bases and J shed 0 bases, with 16 bases lying between them. The CDR3 sequence is 16 residues long. In DNA form, the CDR3 reads TGTGCCAGCAGCACGGACTTGTGGAAACTGAACACTGAAGCTTTCTTT. Amino acids: CASSTDLWKLNTEAFF.

The DNA of the CDR3 is TGTGCCAGCAGCTCCTCAGCGGGGGAGAATGTCTCGGGGGACTGCGATGAGCAGTTCTTC. Amino acids: CASSSSAGENVSGDCDEQFF. V is TRBV11-2 and J is TRBJ2-1; TRBD2 agrees at 8 bases. Germline V CDR1 and CDR2: SGHAT, FQNNGV. Trimming cost V 4 bases and J 8 bases; bases outside gene matches: 25. CDR3 length: 20 amino acids. Using reference TRBV11-2 and TRBJ2-1 for the parts outside the CDR3, the full variable domain is EAGVAQSPRYKIIEKRQSVAFWCNPISGHATLYWYQQILGQGPKLLIQFQNNGVVDDSQLPKDRFSAERLKGVDSTLKIQPAKLEDSAVYLCASSSSAGENVSGDCDEQFFGPGTRLTVL.

V is TRBV2 and J is TRBJ1-3, with 7 nucleotides matching TRBD1. Germline CDR1 SNHLY, CDR2 FYNNEI. CDR3 size: 19 residues. J gave up 0 bases and V 6 bases, and 17 bases lay outside the gene matches. The CDR3 bases are TGTGCCAGCAGCGGCGAGCGGGGACAGCCCTCAAACTCTGGAAACACCATATATTTT. Amino acid sequence: CASSGERGQPSNSGNTIYF.

This clonotype has a handful of counts. The chain combines TRBV27 with TRBJ2-1; no definite D call. The V gene lost 7 bases and the J gene lost 6 bases, with 7 bases spanning the gap. This CDR3 contains 11 residues. CDR1 and CDR2 (germline): MNHEY, SMNVEV (reference sequence). The CDR3 sequence: CASTHFNEQFF. For the CDR3, the DNA is TGTGCCAGCACCCACTTCAATGAGCAGTTCTTC.

The chain couples TRBV12-3 or TRBV12-4 to TRBJ1-4; a possible D gene is TRBD1 (6 bases). Trimming took off 2 bases at V and 8 bases at J, with 15 bases between the two ends. This CDR3 contains 15 residues. In nucleotides, the CDR3 is TGTGCCAGCAGTTTATTTACGGGGGCTGGGGAAAAACTGTTTTTT. The encoded protein is CASSLFTGAGEKLFF.

This clonotype was observed a few times. The chain carries TRBV4-1 and TRBJ2-2; D could derive from TRBD1 or TRBD2 (5 bases each). Germline CDR1 reads MGHRA; CDR2 reads YSYEKL. V gave up 3 bases and J gave up 7 bases, with 12 bases separating them. The CDR3 spans 14 residues. This CDR3 reads CASSQGTDNGELFF. Here the CDR3 DNA reads TGCGCCAGCAGCCAGGGGACCGATAACGGGGAGCTGTTTTTT.

This clonotype was observed many times. V and J are TRBV7-2 and TRBJ2-1; D unclear. The ends were cut back, 4 bases at V and 7 bases at J, with 14 bases in the middle. Looked up from germline, CDR1 is SGHTA and CDR2 is FQGNSA. The CDR3 runs 14 residues. The CDR3 coding sequence is TGTGCCAGCAGCTCCAGCCCCATGGGGAATGAGCAGTTCTTC. Encoded protein: CASSSSPMGNEQFF.

Ten or more counts support this clonotype. V usage is TRBV20-1 and J usage is TRBJ2-2; D might be TRBD1 or TRBD2, each matching 5 bases. Germline V CDR1 and CDR2: DFQATT, SNEGSKA (reference sequence). This CDR3 region has 12 residues. Between the trimmed V and J ends, which lost 5 bases and 7 bases, there was a span of 11 bases. The CDR3 region has the DNA TGCAGTGCTGGGACCTCCGTCGGGGAGCTGTTTTTT. It specifies CSAGTSVGELFF.

Many counts were recorded for this clonotype. The genes are TRBV12-3 or TRBV12-4 and TRBJ2-5; a possible D gene is TRBD1 (6 bases). V lost 5 bases, J lost 2 bases, and 12 bases lay in between. The CDR3 consists of 14 residues. The CDR3 here is CASSLRGKQETQYF. CDR3 in DNA: TGTGCCAGCAGTCTCAGGGGTAAGCAAGAGACCCAGTACTTC.

This clonotype was picked up many times. This chain uses TRBV29-1 with TRBJ2-2; D remains ambiguous. CDR3 length: 12 amino acids. Per germline, CDR1 SQVTM and CDR2 ANQGSEA. Trimming took 8 bases from V and 3 from J, leaving 10 bases between them. The CDR3 spells CSTWTDTGELFF. The DNA for the CDR3 is TGCAGCACTTGGACGGACACCGGGGAGCTGTTTTTT.

This chain joins TRBV3-1 and TRBJ2-3; possible D gene TRBD2, 6 bases. Trimming pared 5 bases from V and 1 base from J, leaving 16 bases between. The CDR3 consists of 16 residues. CDR1 and CDR2 (germline): LGHDT, YNNKEL (reference sequence). The CDR3 sequence is CASSSRRGMGTDTQYF. The CDR3 DNA is TGTGCCAGCAGCTCGAGGCGGGGAATGGGCACAGATACGCAGTATTTT.

The sample holds a few counts of this clonotype. V gene TRBV6-1 combines with J gene TRBJ1-6; 8 nucleotides agree with TRBD1. V shed 3 bases, J shed 10 bases, and the junction held 8 bases outside the gene matches. Germline-derived CDR1 and CDR2 are MNHNS and SASEGT. The CDR3 is made up of 15 amino acids. This CDR3 reads CASSDTQGAESPLHF. CDR3 in DNA: TGTGCCAGCAGTGACACCCAGGGGGCTGAGTCACCCCTCCACTTT.

This clonotype was seen more than once but under ten times. The V call is TRBV14, the J call TRBJ2-1; D not certain. CDR1 is SGHDN, CDR2 FVKESK, per germline. V lost 3 bases and J lost 12, with 9 bases in between. CDR3 length: 11 amino acids. CDR3 sequence: CASSQGRWQFF. Here the CDR3 DNA reads TGTGCCAGCAGCCAGGGTCGGTGGCAGTTCTTC.

This clonotype was detected a few times. V gene TRBV7-9 combines with J gene TRBJ2-5, with TRBD1 matching over 9 bases. V was pared by 3 bases and J by 5 bases, with 10 bases of the junction left unmatched. This CDR3 is 16 amino acids long. Germline CDR1 reads SEHNR; CDR2 reads FQNEAQ (reference sequence). CDR3 sequence reads: CASSFDRGRSVETQYF. The DNA of the CDR3 is TGTGCCAGCAGCTTCGACAGGGGGAGGTCAGTCGAGACCCAGTACTTC.

The CDR3, as DNA: TGTGCCAGCAGTGTGGGGCAGTTTAATTCACCCCTCCACTTT. Its protein product is CASSVGQFNSPLHF. V is TRBV6-1 and J is TRBJ1-6; D is perhaps TRBD1 (5 bases). The CDR3 has 14 residues. Germline CDR1 is MNHNS and CDR2 is SASEGT. V lost 4 bases, J lost 6 bases, and 10 bases lay in between.

The table lists this clonotype with a few counts. This chain connects TRBV5-6 to TRBJ2-1; 8 nucleotides line up with TRBD2. J gave up 2 bases and V 0 bases, and 4 bases lay outside the gene matches. The CDR3 totals 16 residues. Germline CDR1 is SGHDT and CDR2 is YYEEEE. This CDR3 reads CASSLGWTSPYNEQFF. The CDR3 DNA reads TGTGCCAGCAGCTTGGGGTGGACTAGCCCCTACAATGAGCAGTTCTTC.

Only a few counts were recorded for this clonotype. V and J are TRBV28 and TRBJ2-1; perhaps TRBD1 as D (6 bases). The CDR3 covers 13 residues. The germline CDR1 and CDR2 sequences are MDHEN and SYDVKM. With 9 bases removed from V and 12 bases from J, the gap between germline ends came to 21 bases. Written as DNA, the CDR3 is TGTGCCAGTACCGGGACAAATTTAAAGTGGCAGTTCTTC. It is translated as CASTGTNLKWQFF.

Ten or more counts support this clonotype. This chain joins TRBV28 and TRBJ2-1, with D hard to call. The V and J ends lost 8 bases and 10 bases respectively, with 15 bases between them. CDR1 is MDHEN, CDR2 SYDVKM, per germline. The CDR3 sequence is 12 residues long. The CDR3 DNA reads TGTGCCAGCTCGCCTCGCGCGGACGAGCAGTTCTTC. Its protein is CASSPRADEQFF.

This clonotype was observed at least ten times. The chain is built from TRBV20-1 and TRBJ2-7, with 7 bases that match TRBD2. Germline CDR1 is DFQATT and CDR2 is SNEGSKA (reference sequence). The CDR3 contains 10 residues. CDR3 sequence: CSPSGVEQYF. The CDR3 DNA sequence: TGCAGCCCAAGCGGGGTCGAGCAGTACTTC.

The sample holds many counts of this clonotype. The chain uses TRBV12-3 or TRBV12-4 and TRBJ1-1, with D possibly TRBD1 on 6 matching bases. The ends were cut back, 6 bases at V and 2 bases at J, with 13 bases in the middle. The CDR3 has 14 residues. Here the CDR3 DNA reads TGTGCCAGCAGGCTCCCGGGACAAAACACTGAAGCTTTCTTT. It codes for CASRLPGQNTEAFF.

The chain recombines TRBV20-1 with TRBJ2-7; 7 bases are shared with TRBD2. The CDR3 has 14 residues. CDR1 is DFQATT and CDR2 is SNEGSKA in the germline V gene (reference sequence). Trimming cost V 3 bases and J 0 bases; bases outside gene matches: 5. CDR3 residues: CSARDGRASYEQYF. The CDR3, as DNA: TGCAGTGCTAGGGATGGGAGGGCCTCCTACGAGCAGTACTTC.

This clonotype was found many times. The genes are TRBV9 and TRBJ2-1, with D perhaps being TRBD1 or TRBD2 (6 bases each). Germline-derived CDR1 and CDR2 are SGDLS and YYNGEE. There are 15 residues in the CDR3. V gave up 3 bases and J gave up 4 bases, with 14 bases separating them. For the CDR3, the DNA is TGTGCCAGCAGCGGAAGGGGGGCAGGGTACAATGAGCAGTTCTTC. Translating gives CASSGRGAGYNEQFF. Supplemented by reference TRBV9 and TRBJ2-1, the full variable domain reads DSGVTQTPKHLITATGQRVTLRCSPRSGDLSVYWYQQSLDQGLQFLIQYYNGEERAKGNILERFSAQQFPDLHSELNLSSLELGDSALYFCASSGRGAGYNEQFFGPGTRLTVL.

This clonotype was detected only a few times. The chain couples TRBV4-2 to TRBJ2-1; 12 bases agree with TRBD2. Germline V CDR1 and CDR2: LGHNA, YNFKEQ. The junction had 5 bases not matched to a gene; V was cut back by 2 bases and J by 15 bases. This CDR3 spans 13 amino acids. In DNA form, the CDR3 reads TGTGCCAGCAGCCAAATCGGGACTAGCGGGTCGTTCTTC. Translation gives CASSQIGTSGSFF.

The chain recombines TRBV7-9 with TRBJ2-1; D is uncertain. The CDR3 extends over 12 amino acids. Per the germline V gene, CDR1 is SEHNR and CDR2 is FQNEAQ (reference sequence). V was pared by 5 bases and J by 8 bases, with 10 bases between. CDR3 sequence: CASSPWYDEQFF. The CDR3 nucleotides read TGTGCCAGCAGCCCGTGGTACGATGAGCAGTTCTTC.

This chain connects TRBV10-1 to TRBJ2-7, with D possibly matching TRBD2 (5 bases). Germline assignment: CDR1 WNHNN and CDR2 SYGVQD (reference sequence). CDR3 length: 14 amino acids. Trimming cost V 7 bases and J 3 bases, with 16 bases left between them. Here the CDR3 DNA reads TGCGCCAGCACCCGTGGGGAGCGGTTCTACGAGCAGTACGTC. The encoded protein is CASTRGERFYEQYV.

The chain is built from TRBV3-1 and TRBJ2-7, with 14 bases aligning to TRBD2. Germline trimming cut 1 base from V and 3 bases from J; bases unmatched to any gene: 5. Germline assignment: CDR1 LGHDT and CDR2 YNNKEL (reference sequence). This CDR3 comprises 17 residues. CDR3 nucleotides: TGTGCCAGCAGCCAAGGGCTGGGACTAGCGGGAGTCTACGAGCAGTACGTC. Encoded protein: CASSQGLGLAGVYEQYV.

This clonotype was observed a few times. The chain uses TRBV15 and TRBJ2-4; 9 bases map to TRBD1. With 3 bases clipped from V and 8 bases from J, the junction kept 11 bases outside the gene matches. CDR3 length: 16 residues. Per germline, CDR1 LNHNV and CDR2 YYDKDF (reference sequence). This CDR3 reads CATSRGTGLTLDIQYF. In DNA, the CDR3 is TGTGCCACCAGCAGGGGGACAGGGTTGACTTTGGACATTCAGTACTTC.